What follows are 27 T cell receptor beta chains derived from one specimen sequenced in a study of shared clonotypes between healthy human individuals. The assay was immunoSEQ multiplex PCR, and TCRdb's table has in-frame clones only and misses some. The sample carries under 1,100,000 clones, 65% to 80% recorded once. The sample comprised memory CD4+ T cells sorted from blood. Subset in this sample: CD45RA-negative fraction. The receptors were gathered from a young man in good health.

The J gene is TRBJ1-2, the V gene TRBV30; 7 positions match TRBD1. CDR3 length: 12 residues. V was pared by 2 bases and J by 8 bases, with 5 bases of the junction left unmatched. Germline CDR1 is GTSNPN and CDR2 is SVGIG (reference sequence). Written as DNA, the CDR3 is TGTGCCTGGAGTCTGACAGGGCAAGGCTACACCTTC. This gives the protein CAWSLTGQGYTF.

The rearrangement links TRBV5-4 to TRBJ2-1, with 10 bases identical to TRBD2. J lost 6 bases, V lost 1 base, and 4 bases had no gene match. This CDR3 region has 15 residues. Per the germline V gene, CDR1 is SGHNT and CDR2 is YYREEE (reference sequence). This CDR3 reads CASSLSGGAGNEQFF. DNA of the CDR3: TGTGCCAGCAGCTTGAGCGGGGGGGCGGGCAATGAGCAGTTCTTC. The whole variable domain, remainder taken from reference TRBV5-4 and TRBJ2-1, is ETGVTQSPTHLIKTRGQQVTLRCSSQSGHNTVSWYQQALGQGPQFIFQYYREEENGRGNFPPRFSGLQFPNYSSELNVNALELDDSALYLCASSLSGGAGNEQFFGPGTRLTVL.

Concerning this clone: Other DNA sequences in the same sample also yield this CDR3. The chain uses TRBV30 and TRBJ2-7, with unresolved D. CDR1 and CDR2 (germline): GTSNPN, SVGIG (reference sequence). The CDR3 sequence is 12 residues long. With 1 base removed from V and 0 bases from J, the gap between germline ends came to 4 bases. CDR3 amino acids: CAWSDSSYEQYF. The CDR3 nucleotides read TGTGCCTGGAGTGATAGCTCCTACGAGCAGTACTTC.

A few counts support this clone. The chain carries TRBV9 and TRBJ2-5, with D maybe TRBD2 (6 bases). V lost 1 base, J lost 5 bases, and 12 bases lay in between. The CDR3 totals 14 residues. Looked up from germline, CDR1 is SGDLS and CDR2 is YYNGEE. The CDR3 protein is CASSVNSGGETQYF. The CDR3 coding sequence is TGTGCCAGCAGCGTAAACAGCGGAGGGGAGACCCAGTACTTC.

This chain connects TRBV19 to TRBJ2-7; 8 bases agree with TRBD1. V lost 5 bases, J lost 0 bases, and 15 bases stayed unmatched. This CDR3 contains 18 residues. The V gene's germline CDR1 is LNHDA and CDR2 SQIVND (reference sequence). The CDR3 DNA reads TGTGCCAGTAGTCAGTCTGGGACAGGCAAGAGGAGCTCCTACGAGCAGTACTTC. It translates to CASSQSGTGKRSSYEQYF. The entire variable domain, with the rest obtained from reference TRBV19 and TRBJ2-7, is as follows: DGGITQSPKYLFRKEGQNVTLSCEQNLNHDAMYWYRQDPGQGLRLIYYSQIVNDFQKGDIAEGYSVSREKKESFPLTVTSAQKNPTAFYLCASSQSGTGKRSSYEQYFGPGTRLTVT.

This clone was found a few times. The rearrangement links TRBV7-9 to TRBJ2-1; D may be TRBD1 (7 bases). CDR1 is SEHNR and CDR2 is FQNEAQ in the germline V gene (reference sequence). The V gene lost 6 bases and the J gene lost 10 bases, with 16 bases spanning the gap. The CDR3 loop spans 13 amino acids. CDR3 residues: CASSQSGGREQFF. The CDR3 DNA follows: TGTGCCAGCAGTCAATCAGGGGGGAGAGAGCAGTTCTTC. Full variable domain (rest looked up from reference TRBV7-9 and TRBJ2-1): DTGVSQNPRHKITKRGQNVTFRCDPISEHNRLYWYRQTLGQGPEFLTYFQNEAQLEKSRLLSDRFSAERPKGSFSTLEIQRTEQGDSAMYLCASSQSGGREQFFGPGTRLTVL.

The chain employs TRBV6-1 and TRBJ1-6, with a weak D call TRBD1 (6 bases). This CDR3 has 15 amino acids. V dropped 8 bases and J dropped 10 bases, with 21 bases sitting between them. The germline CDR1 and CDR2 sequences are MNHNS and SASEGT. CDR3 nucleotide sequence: TGTGCCAGCGACGGGGGCCCCTGGAGGGAGTCACCCCTCCACTTT. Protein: CASDGGPWRESPLHF.

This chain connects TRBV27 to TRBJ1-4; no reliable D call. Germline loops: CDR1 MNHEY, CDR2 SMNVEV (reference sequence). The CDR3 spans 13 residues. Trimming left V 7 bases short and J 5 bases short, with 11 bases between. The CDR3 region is CASTGNKNEKLFF. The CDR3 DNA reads TGTGCCAGCACCGGGAACAAAAATGAAAAACTGTTTTTT.

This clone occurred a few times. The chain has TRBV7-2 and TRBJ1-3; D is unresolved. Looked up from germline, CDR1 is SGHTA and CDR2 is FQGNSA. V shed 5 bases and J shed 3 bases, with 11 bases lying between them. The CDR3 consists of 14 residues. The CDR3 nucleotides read TGTGCCAGCAGCGGGTCATTAAGTGGAAACACCATATATTTT. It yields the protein CASSGSLSGNTIYF.

The CDR3 here is CASSQVLGSYNEQFF. In DNA form, the CDR3 reads TGCGCCAGCAGCCAAGTGCTAGGCTCCTACAATGAGCAGTTCTTC. This sequence joins TRBV4-3 and TRBJ2-1; D unclear. This CDR3 comprises 15 residues. From germline, CDR1 is LGHNA and CDR2 YSLEER. V was shortened by 1 base and J by 0 bases, with 7 bases between the two germline ends.

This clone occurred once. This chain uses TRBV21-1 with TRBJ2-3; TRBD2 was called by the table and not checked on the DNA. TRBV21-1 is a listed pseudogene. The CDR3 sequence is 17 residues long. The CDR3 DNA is TGTGCCAGCACCGGTGGTTGGAGCGGGGGGGCAGTGTATACGCAGTATTTT. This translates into CASTGGWSGGAVYTQYF.

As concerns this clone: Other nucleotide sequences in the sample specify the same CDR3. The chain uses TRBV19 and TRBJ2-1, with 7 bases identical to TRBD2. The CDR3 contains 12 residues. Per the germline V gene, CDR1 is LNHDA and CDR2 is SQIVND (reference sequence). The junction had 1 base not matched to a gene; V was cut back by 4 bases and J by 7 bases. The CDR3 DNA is TGTGCCAGTAGTAGCGGGGGTAATGAGCAGTTCTTC. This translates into CASSSGGNEQFF. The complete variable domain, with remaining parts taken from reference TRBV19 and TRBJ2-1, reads DGGITQSPKYLFRKEGQNVTLSCEQNLNHDAMYWYRQDPGQGLRLIYYSQIVNDFQKGDIAEGYSVSREKKESFPLTVTSAQKNPTAFYLCASSSGGNEQFFGPGTRLTVL.

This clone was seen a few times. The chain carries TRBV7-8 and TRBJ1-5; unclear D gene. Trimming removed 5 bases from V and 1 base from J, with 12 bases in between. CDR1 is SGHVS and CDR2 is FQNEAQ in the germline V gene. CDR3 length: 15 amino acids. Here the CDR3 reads CASSRRENSNQPQHF. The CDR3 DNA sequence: TGTGCCAGCAGCCGCCGGGAAAACAGCAATCAGCCCCAGCATTTT.

CDR3 coding DNA: TGCGCCAGCAGCCCGGGGACAGATAGTCTTGAAGCTTTCTTT. Amino acid sequence: CASSPGTDSLEAFF. The chain is built from TRBV10-2 and TRBJ1-1, with 7 bases aligning to TRBD1. The CDR3 spans 14 residues. The V segment lost 6 bases and the J segment 7 bases; nucleotides outside the gene matches: 11. CDR1 WSHSY and CDR2 SAAADI come from the germline V gene.

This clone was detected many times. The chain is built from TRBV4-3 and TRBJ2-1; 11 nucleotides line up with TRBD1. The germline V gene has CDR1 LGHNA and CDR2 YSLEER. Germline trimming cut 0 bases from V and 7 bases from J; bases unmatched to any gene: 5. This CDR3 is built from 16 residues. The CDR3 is CASSQETGTGGNEQFF. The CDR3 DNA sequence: TGCGCCAGCAGCCAAGAAACCGGGACAGGGGGAAATGAGCAGTTCTTC.

CDR3: CASGRLAGDKGNEQFF. DNA for the CDR3: TGTGCCAGCGGACGACTAGCGGGAGATAAGGGCAATGAGCAGTTCTTC. The rearrangement joins TRBV7-2 to TRBJ2-1; 12 bases match TRBD2. The CDR3 consists of 16 residues. V lost 8 bases, J lost 6 bases, and 11 bases stayed unmatched. Per germline, CDR1 SGHTA and CDR2 FQGNSA.

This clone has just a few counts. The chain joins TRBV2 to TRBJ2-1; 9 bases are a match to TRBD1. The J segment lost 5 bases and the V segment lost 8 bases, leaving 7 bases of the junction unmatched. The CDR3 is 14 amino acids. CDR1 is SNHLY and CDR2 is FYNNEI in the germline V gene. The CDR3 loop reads CASGRDRADNEQFF. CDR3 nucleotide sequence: TGTGCCAGCGGGAGGGACAGGGCCGACAATGAGCAGTTCTTC.

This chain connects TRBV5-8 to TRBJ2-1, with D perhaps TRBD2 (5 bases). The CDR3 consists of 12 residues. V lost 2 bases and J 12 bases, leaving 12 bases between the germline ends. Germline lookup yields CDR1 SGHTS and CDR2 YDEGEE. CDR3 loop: CASSFLRGGQFF. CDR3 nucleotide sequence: TGTGCCAGCAGCTTCCTTCGGGGTGGGCAGTTCTTC.

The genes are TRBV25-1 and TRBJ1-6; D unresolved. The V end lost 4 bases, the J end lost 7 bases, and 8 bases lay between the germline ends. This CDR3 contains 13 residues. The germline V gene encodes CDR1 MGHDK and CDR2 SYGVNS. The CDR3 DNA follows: TGTGCCAGCAGTGTGGCCAGAAATTCACCCCTCCACTTT. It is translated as CASSVARNSPLHF.

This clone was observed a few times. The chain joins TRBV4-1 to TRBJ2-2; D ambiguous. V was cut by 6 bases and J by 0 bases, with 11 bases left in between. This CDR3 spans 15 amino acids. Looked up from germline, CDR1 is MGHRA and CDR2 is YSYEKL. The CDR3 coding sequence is TGCGCCAGCAGAAGTGGCTATACGAACACCGGGGAGCTGTTTTTT. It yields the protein CASRSGYTNTGELFF.

CDR3 sequence reads: CASSIEDRGTQPQHF. DNA of the CDR3: TGTGCCAGTAGTATAGAGGACAGGGGGACCCAGCCCCAGCATTTT. This chain joins TRBV19 and TRBJ1-5; TRBD1 agrees at 10 bases. The CDR3 extends over 15 amino acids. The V segment lost 0 bases and the J segment 7 bases; nucleotides outside the gene matches: 3. Germline CDR1 is LNHDA and CDR2 is SQIVND (reference sequence).

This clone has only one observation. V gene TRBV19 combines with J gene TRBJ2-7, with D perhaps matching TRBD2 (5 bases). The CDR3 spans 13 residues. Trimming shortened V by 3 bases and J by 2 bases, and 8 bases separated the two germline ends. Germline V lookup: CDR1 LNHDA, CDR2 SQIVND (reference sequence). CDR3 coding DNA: TGTGCCAGTAGTATCGGGGAAACCTACGAGCAGTACTTC. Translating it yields CASSIGETYEQYF.

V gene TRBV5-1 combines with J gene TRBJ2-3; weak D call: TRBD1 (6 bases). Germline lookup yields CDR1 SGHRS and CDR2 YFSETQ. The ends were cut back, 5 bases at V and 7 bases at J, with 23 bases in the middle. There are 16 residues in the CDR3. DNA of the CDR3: TGCGCCAGCAGTCACGGACAGCCCGGTGAGGGGAATACGCAGTATTTT. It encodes CASSHGQPGEGNTQYF.

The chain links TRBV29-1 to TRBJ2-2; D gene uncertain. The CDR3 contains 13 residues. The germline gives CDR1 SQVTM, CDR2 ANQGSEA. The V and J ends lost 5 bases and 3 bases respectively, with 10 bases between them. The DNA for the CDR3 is TGCAGCGTTAGTAGGACGGACACCGGGGAGCTGTTTTTT. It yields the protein CSVSRTDTGELFF.

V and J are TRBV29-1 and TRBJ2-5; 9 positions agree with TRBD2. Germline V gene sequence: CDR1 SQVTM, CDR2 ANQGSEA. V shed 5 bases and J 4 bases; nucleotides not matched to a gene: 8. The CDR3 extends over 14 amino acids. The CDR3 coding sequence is TGCAGCGTTCAGGGCGGGGGGGCCGGAGAGACCCAGTACTTC. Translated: CSVQGGGAGETQYF.

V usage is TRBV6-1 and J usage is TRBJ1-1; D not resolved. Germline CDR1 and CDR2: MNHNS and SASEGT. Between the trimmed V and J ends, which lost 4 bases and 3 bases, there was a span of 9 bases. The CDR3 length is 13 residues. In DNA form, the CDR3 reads TGTGCCAGCAGTGTACAAGGGCACACTGAAGCTTTCTTT. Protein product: CASSVQGHTEAFF.

The CDR3 protein is CASSLARLATYEQYF. The CDR3 DNA reads as TGTGCCAGCAGCTTGGCCAGGCTCGCTACCTACGAGCAGTACTTC. J is TRBJ2-7 and V is TRBV5-8, with no clear D. This CDR3 contains 15 residues. From germline, CDR1 is SGHTS and CDR2 YDEGEE. V lost 0 bases, J lost 2 bases, and 12 bases lay in between.